The clone carrying this T cell receptor (beta chain) is medium-sized within its sample. This entry comes from a study of control samples from healthy donors and cancer patients. J lost 4 bases, V lost 4 bases, and 10 bases had no gene match. Germline CDR1 SNHLY, CDR2 FYNNEI. This CDR3 is 16 amino acids long. Sequencing used immunoSEQ multiplex PCR; TCRdb keeps in-frame clones, though not all of them. The top ten clones hold about 0.73% of a sample with approximately 160,000 clones, more than 85% of them seen once. This clonotype was obtained from a woman in her 30s in good health. The rearrangement uses TRBV2 and TRBJ2-7, with 10 bases aligning to TRBD1. The source material was blood. Here the CDR3 DNA reads TGTGCCAGCAGTGTGCGTCGGGACAGGGGAGGGTACGAGCAGTACTTC. It translates to CASSVRRDRGGYEQYF.